The next 7 T cell receptor beta chains were all read from a single sample in a study of blood T cell repertoires in COVID-19. Assay used: immunoSEQ multiplex PCR; TCRdb lists only in-frame clones, some missing. The sample shows some 210,000 clones, almost 85% of them seen only once. The sequenced sample consisted of peripheral blood. The source of these receptors is a woman aged 70-85 years with active or convalescent COVID-19.

This rearrangement joins TRBV5-5 to TRBJ1-4; 10 nucleotides line up with TRBD1. Germline values: CDR1 SGHKS, CDR2 YYEKEE (reference sequence). Trimming cost V 4 bases and J 6 bases; bases outside gene matches: 6. The CDR3 has 15 residues. In nucleotides, the CDR3 is TGTGCCAGCAGCCCCTCCGGGACAGGGGATGAAAAACTGTTTTTT. Amino acids: CASSPSGTGDEKLFF.

This chain joins TRBV20-1 and TRBJ1-2, with D hard to call. The V and J ends lost 3 bases and 6 bases respectively, with 11 bases between them. Per the germline V gene, CDR1 is DFQATT and CDR2 is SNEGSKA (reference sequence). The CDR3 is 12 amino acids. The CDR3 spells CSASAGKNGYTF. The CDR3 bases are TGCAGTGCTAGTGCCGGGAAGAATGGCTACACCTTC.

This clone was recorded only once. The chain has TRBV7-3 and TRBJ2-5; D gene unclear. V gave up 1 base and J gave up 4 bases, with 7 bases separating them. The CDR3 covers 13 residues. Germline lookup yields CDR1 SGHTA and CDR2 FQGTGA. In DNA form, the CDR3 reads TGTGCCAGCAGCTTAAGAGTACGAGAGACCCAGTACTTC. It yields the protein CASSLRVRETQYF.

The chain has TRBV11-2 and TRBJ2-3; TRBD2 matches 7 bases. V shed 1 base and J 2 bases; nucleotides not matched to a gene: 12. Germline V lookup: CDR1 SGHAT, CDR2 FQNNGV. The CDR3 totals 18 residues. The CDR3 DNA reads as TGTGCCAGCAGCTTAGGACGGGGCGGCGGGAGACACACAGATACGCAGTATTTT. Protein sequence: CASSLGRGGGRHTDTQYF. The full variable domain, completed using reference TRBV11-2 and TRBJ2-3, is EAGVAQSPRYKIIEKRQSVAFWCNPISGHATLYWYQQILGQGPKLLIQFQNNGVVDDSQLPKDRFSAERLKGVDSTLKIQPAKLEDSAVYLCASSLGRGGGRHTDTQYFGPGTRLTVL.

This CDR3 is CASSATLGGYEQYF. The CDR3 DNA sequence: TGTGCCAGTAGTGCGACACTGGGGGGTTACGAGCAGTACTTC. The chain couples TRBV19 to TRBJ2-7; the D gene is possibly TRBD2 (6 bases). V was pared by 5 bases and J by 4 bases, with 15 bases between. Germline V gene sequence: CDR1 LNHDA, CDR2 SQIVND (reference sequence). The CDR3 contains 14 residues.

About this clone: Different DNA sequences within this sample yield the same CDR3. This sequence joins TRBV5-1 and TRBJ2-7; 7 positions match TRBD1. The CDR3 spans 15 residues. V lost 0 bases, J lost 2 bases, and 5 bases stayed unmatched. Germline CDR1 is SGHRS and CDR2 is YFSETQ. In DNA, the CDR3 is TGCGCCAGCAGCTTGGGGACAGGTCGAACCTACGAGCAGTACTTC. It codes for CASSLGTGRTYEQYF.

This clone has a handful of counts. The chain carries TRBV4-2 and TRBJ2-7, with TRBD2 as a possible D gene (6 bases). V dropped 1 base and J dropped 3 bases, with 10 bases sitting between them. This CDR3 region has 14 residues. Germline V gene data show CDR1 as LGHNA and CDR2 as YNFKEQ. CDR3 loop: CASSQGVGGYEQYF. As DNA, the CDR3 is TGTGCCAGCAGCCAAGGGGTCGGGGGCTACGAGCAGTACTTC.